Below are 15 T cell receptor beta chains sequenced from a single sample in a study of blood T cell repertoires in COVID-19. Sequenced by immunoSEQ multiplex PCR; TCRdb stores in-frame clones only, minus some. Among more than 300,000 clones, around 90% were seen once, and the ten largest hold less than 6%. Sequencing was done on a sample of PBMCs or T cells enriched from blood (not recorded which). The origin of the receptors is a woman in her twenties or thirties who had recovered from COVID-19.

V is TRBV6-5 and J is TRBJ2-2; no firm D call. V was trimmed by 2 bases and J by 6 bases, leaving 10 bases between them. The CDR3 has 14 residues. The germline CDR1 and CDR2 sequences are MNHEY and SVGAGI. CDR3 residues: CASSYGSLSGELFF. CDR3 DNA sequence: TGTGCCAGCAGTTACGGTAGTTTGTCCGGGGAGCTGTTTTTT.

This clone has only a few counts. The CDR3, as DNA: TGTGCCAGCAGCTTGGGCGCAGGGGTTGACACCGGGGAGCTGTTTTTT. Protein product: CASSLGAGVDTGELFF. The chain uses TRBV5-5 and TRBJ2-2, with D perhaps TRBD1 (6 bases). Germline loops: CDR1 SGHKS, CDR2 YYEKEE (reference sequence). This CDR3 has 16 amino acids. Trimming cost V 0 bases and J 3 bases, with 12 bases left between them.

The chain employs TRBV7-8 and TRBJ2-3, with TRBD1 matching 10 bases. This CDR3 spans 15 amino acids. The V segment lost 5 bases and the J segment 7 bases; nucleotides outside the gene matches: 9. CDR1 SGHVS and CDR2 FQNEAQ come from the germline V gene. The CDR3 DNA sequence: TGTGCCAGCAGCCGAACGGGGGACAGGGGAAATACGCAGTATTTT. Its translation is CASSRTGDRGNTQYF.

This clone has a single count. The chain is built from TRBV10-3 and TRBJ1-1, with TRBD1 identical over 7 bases. V lost 7 bases to trimming and J lost 3 bases; unmatched junction nucleotides: 8. This CDR3 contains 14 residues. CDR1 is ENHRY and CDR2 is SYGVKD in the germline V gene. CDR3 loop: CAIKRDRGDTEAFF. The CDR3, as DNA: TGTGCCATCAAACGGGACAGAGGGGACACTGAAGCTTTCTTT.

The chain employs TRBV11-2 and TRBJ2-3, with D perhaps matching TRBD2 (6 bases). Trimming took 0 bases from V and 9 from J, leaving 16 bases between them. Germline lookup yields CDR1 SGHAT and CDR2 FQNNGV. The CDR3 is 15 amino acids. The CDR3 reads CASSLDSAHGGTQYF. The CDR3 coding sequence is TGTGCCAGCAGCTTAGATTCGGCACACGGAGGGACGCAGTATTTT.

The chain links TRBV18 to TRBJ2-1; 8 bases line up with TRBD1. Per the germline V gene, CDR1 is KGHSH and CDR2 is LQKENI. The CDR3 length is 13 residues. V lost 4 bases and J lost 7; bases outside the gene matches: 3. DNA for the CDR3: TGTGCCAGCTCACGGACAGGGAAAAATGAGCAGTTCTTC. Protein sequence: CASSRTGKNEQFF.

The V and J genes are TRBV11-2 and TRBJ1-2; TRBD1 matches at 8 bases. Trimming cost V 0 bases and J 6 bases; bases outside gene matches: 9. Germline V gene data show CDR1 as SGHAT and CDR2 as FQNNGV. The CDR3 consists of 16 residues. The CDR3 coding sequence is TGTGCCAGCAGCTTAGATCGAATGACAGGGGCCGATGGCTACACCTTC. It translates to CASSLDRMTGADGYTF.

In its sample, this clone was seen once. The chain joins TRBV5-8 to TRBJ1-2; 8 nucleotides match TRBD1. Looked up from germline, CDR1 is SGHTS and CDR2 is YDEGEE. V was pared by 7 bases and J by 5 bases, with 10 bases of the junction left unmatched. The CDR3 length is 14 residues. The CDR3 spells CASGPGQDIYGYTF. The CDR3 bases are TGTGCCAGCGGTCCGGGACAGGATATTTATGGCTACACCTTC.

V is TRBV19 and J is TRBJ2-2, with 13 bases fitting TRBD2. This CDR3 comprises 18 residues. Losses at the gene ends were 1 base for V and 0 bases for J; bases not matched to a gene: 2. Germline V lookup: CDR1 LNHDA, CDR2 SQIVND (reference sequence). CDR3 residues: CASSIAGLAGANTGELFF. The CDR3, as DNA: TGTGCCAGTAGTATAGCCGGACTAGCGGGGGCGAACACCGGGGAGCTGTTTTTT.

The chain couples TRBV11-2 to TRBJ2-1, with TRBD1 matching over 8 bases. V lost 4 bases, J lost 2 bases, and 4 bases stayed unmatched. The CDR3 length is 15 residues. CDR1 is SGHAT and CDR2 is FQNNGV in the germline V gene. CDR3 in amino acids: CASSSDRGTYNEQFF. CDR3 nucleotide sequence: TGTGCCAGCAGCTCAGACAGGGGAACCTACAATGAGCAGTTCTTC. Variable domain in full (rest from reference TRBV11-2 and TRBJ2-1): EAGVAQSPRYKIIEKRQSVAFWCNPISGHATLYWYQQILGQGPKLLIQFQNNGVVDDSQLPKDRFSAERLKGVDSTLKIQPAKLEDSAVYLCASSSDRGTYNEQFFGPGTRLTVL.

This clone appeared a few times. This chain joins TRBV7-2 and TRBJ2-2; TRBD2 aligns across 9 bases. From germline, CDR1 is SGHTA and CDR2 FQGNSA. V lost 5 bases and J lost 3; bases outside the gene matches: 7. The CDR3 extends over 16 amino acids. CDR3 bases: TGTGCCAGCAGCATAAGTAGCGGGGGCTACACCGGGGAGCTGTTTTTT. It translates to CASSISSGGYTGELFF.

This rearrangement joins TRBV11-2 to TRBJ2-1; 10 bases fit TRBD2. The CDR3 is 16 residues long. The germline V gene encodes CDR1 SGHAT and CDR2 FQNNGV. Trimming at V came to 1 base and at J to 4 bases, leaving 4 bases not matched to a gene. The CDR3 bases are TGTGCCAGCAGCTTAGTTCGAGCGGGGGGGTACAATGAGCAGTTCTTC. Protein product: CASSLVRAGGYNEQFF.

The chain joins TRBV5-1 to TRBJ2-1, with 8 bases that match TRBD1. With 3 bases clipped from V and 5 bases from J, the junction kept 4 bases outside the gene matches. Per germline, CDR1 SGHRS and CDR2 YFSETQ. The CDR3 is 14 residues long. The CDR3 DNA reads as TGCGCCAGCAGCTACGGACAGGGCCACAATGAGCAGTTCTTC. Its translation: CASSYGQGHNEQFF.

This chain uses TRBV27 with TRBJ2-1; 11 nucleotides line up with TRBD1. Unmatched junction bases numbered 9, after V lost 4 bases and J lost 10 bases. CDR1 and CDR2 from the germline V gene are MNHEY and SMNVEV (reference sequence). This CDR3 comprises 15 residues. CDR3 sequence: CASSSSGQGAWEQFF. In DNA form, the CDR3 reads TGTGCCAGCAGTTCCTCCGGACAGGGGGCATGGGAGCAGTTCTTC.

This clone is a singleton in its sample. The CDR3 DNA reads as TGTGCCAGTAGTTCCCCGGGACAGGGACTCGAAAAACTGTTTTTT. Its translation: CASSSPGQGLEKLFF. V gene TRBV19 combines with J gene TRBJ1-4; 9 bases are a match to TRBD1. Germline V gene sequence: CDR1 LNHDA, CDR2 SQIVND (reference sequence). The V and J ends lost 5 bases and 8 bases, in that order; junction bases with no gene match: 9. The CDR3 is 15 residues long.